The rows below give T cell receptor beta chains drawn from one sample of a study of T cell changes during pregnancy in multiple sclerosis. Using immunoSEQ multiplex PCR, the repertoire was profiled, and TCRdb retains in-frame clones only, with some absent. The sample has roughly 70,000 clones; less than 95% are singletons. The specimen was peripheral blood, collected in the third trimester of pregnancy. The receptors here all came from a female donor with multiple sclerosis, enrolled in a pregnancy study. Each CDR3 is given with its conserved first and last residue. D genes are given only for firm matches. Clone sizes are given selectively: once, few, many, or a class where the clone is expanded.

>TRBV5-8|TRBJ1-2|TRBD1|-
CASSSPGQGNYGYTF
TGTGCCAGCAGCTCGCCGGGACAGGGGAACTATGGCTACACCTTC
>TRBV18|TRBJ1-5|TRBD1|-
CASTQTGDQPQHF
TGTGCCAGCACACAAACAGGGGATCAGCCCCAGCATTTT
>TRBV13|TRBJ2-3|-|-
CASRRGLRSTDTQYF
TGTGCCAGCAGAAGGGGATTGCGTAGCACAGATACGCAGTATTTT
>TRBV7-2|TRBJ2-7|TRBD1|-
CASKRAQGAGGAYEQYF
TGTGCCAGCAAGAGGGCCCAGGGGGCAGGGGGCGCCTACGAGCAGTACTTC
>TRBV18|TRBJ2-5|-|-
CASRSPEGPETQYF
TGTGCCAGCCGATCTCCTGAGGGTCCAGAGACCCAGTACTTC
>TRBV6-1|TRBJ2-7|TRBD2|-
CASSEGTSGLLSYEQYF
TGTGCCAGCAGCGAAGGGACTAGCGGATTACTCTCCTACGAGCAGTACTTC
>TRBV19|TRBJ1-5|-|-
CASSIEAGDQPQHF
TGTGCCAGTAGTATAGAGGCGGGGGACCAGCCCCAGCATTTT
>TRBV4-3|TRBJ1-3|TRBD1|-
CASSPHPGTGSGNTIYF
TGCGCCAGCAGCCCCCACCCCGGGACAGGCTCTGGAAACACCATATATTTT
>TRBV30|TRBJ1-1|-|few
CAWMEGSDTEAFF
TGTGCCTGGATGGAGGGGTCGGACACTGAAGCTTTCTTT
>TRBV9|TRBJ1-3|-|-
CASSVIPEDGNTIYF
TGTGCCAGCAGCGTAATTCCGGAGGATGGAAACACCATATATTTT
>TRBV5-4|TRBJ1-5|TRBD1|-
CASSSPRQGGNQPQHF
TGTGCCAGCAGCTCTCCCCGACAGGGTGGCAATCAGCCCCAGCATTTT
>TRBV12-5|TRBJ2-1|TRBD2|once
CASGGLAGAYNEQFF
TGTGCTAGCGGGGGACTAGCGGGGGCCTACAATGAGCAGTTCTTC
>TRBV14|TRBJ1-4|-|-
CASSVRMGEKLFF
TGTGCCAGCAGCGTACGGATGGGCGAAAAACTGTTTTTT
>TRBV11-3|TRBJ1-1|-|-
CASRKASGTEAFF
TGTGCCAGCAGAAAAGCGTCAGGGACTGAAGCTTTCTTT
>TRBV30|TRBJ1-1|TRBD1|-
CAWSVSTGDTEAFF
TGTGCCTGGAGTGTATCGACAGGGGACACTGAAGCTTTCTTT
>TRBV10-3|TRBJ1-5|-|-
CAIRGGRDQPQHF
TGTGCCATCAGAGGAGGGAGGGATCAGCCCCAGCATTTT
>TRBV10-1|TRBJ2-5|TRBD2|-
CASSETSGSETQYF
TGCGCCAGCAGTGAGACTAGCGGGAGTGAGACCCAGTACTTC
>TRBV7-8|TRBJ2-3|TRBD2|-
CASSGWREFWSTDTQYF
TGTGCCAGCAGTGGTTGGCGGGAGTTCTGGAGCACAGATACGCAGTATTTT
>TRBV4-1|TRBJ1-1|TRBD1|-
CASSPLLRRTGVMNTEAFF
TGCGCCAGCAGCCCACTATTACGTCGGACAGGAGTCATGAACACTGAAGCTTTCTTT
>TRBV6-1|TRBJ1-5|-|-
CASSAFHGTPKNQPQHF
TGTGCCAGCAGTGCCTTTCACGGGACTCCTAAAAATCAGCCCCAGCATTTT
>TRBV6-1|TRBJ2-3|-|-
CASNRIYAGDTQYF
TGTGCCAGCAATCGTATTTATGCAGGGGATACGCAGTATTTT
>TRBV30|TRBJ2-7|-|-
CAWVGQGTSRQYF
TGTGCCTGGGTAGGGCAGGGTACATCACGGCAGTACTTC
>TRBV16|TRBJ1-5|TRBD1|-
CASSPDRGRQPQHF
TGTGCCAGCAGCCCTGACAGGGGGCGGCAGCCCCAGCATTTT
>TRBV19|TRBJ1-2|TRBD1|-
CASTTGSPYGYTF
TGTGCCAGTACGACAGGGTCCCCATATGGCTACACCTTC
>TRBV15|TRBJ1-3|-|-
CATSRERGLYGNTIYF
TGTGCCACCAGTAGGGAGCGGGGCCTTTATGGAAACACCATATATTTT
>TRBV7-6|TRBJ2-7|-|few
CASSLFGAYEQYF
TGTGCCAGCAGCTTATTCGGGGCCTACGAGCAGTACTTC
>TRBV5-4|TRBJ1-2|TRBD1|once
CASSLPATGEGYTF
TGTGCCAGCAGCTTGCCGGCGACAGGGGAAGGCTACACCTTC
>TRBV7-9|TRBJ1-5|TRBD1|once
CASSQGQGHLSQPQHF
TGTGCCAGCAGTCAGGGACAGGGGCATTTAAGTCAGCCCCAGCATTTT
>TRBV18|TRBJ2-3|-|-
CASSPPEANGDTQYF
TGTGCCAGCTCACCGCCCGAGGCTAACGGGGATACGCAGTATTTT
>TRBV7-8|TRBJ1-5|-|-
CASSSGSGNQPQHF
TGTGCCAGCAGCTCGGGGTCCGGCAATCAGCCCCAGCATTTT
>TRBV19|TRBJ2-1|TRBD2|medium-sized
CASSKTSGDYNEQFF
TGTGCCAGTAGTAAGACTAGCGGTGATTACAATGAGCAGTTCTTC
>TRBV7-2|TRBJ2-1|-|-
CASSLRGGPYNEQFF
TGTGCCAGCAGCCTAAGGGGGGGGCCCTACAATGAGCAGTTCTTC
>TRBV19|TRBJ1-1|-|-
CASSIGLDTEAFF
TGTGCCAGTAGTATAGGACTGGACACTGAAGCTTTCTTT
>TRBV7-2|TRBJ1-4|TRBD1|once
CASSLKTGSNEKLFF
TGTGCCAGCAGCCTCAAGACAGGGTCTAATGAAAAACTGTTTTTT
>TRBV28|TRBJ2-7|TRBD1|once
CASSPNVHRGPEFPYEQYF
TGTGCCAGCAGTCCTAACGTCCACAGGGGGCCCGAGTTTCCCTACGAGCAGTACTTC
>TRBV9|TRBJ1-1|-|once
CASSARNTEAFF
TGTGCCAGCAGCGCCCGGAACACTGAAGCTTTCTTT
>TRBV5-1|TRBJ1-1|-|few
CASSPDSRGTEAFF
TGCGCCAGCAGCCCGGACAGCCGGGGCACTGAAGCTTTCTTT
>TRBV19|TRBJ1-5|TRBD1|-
CASSPIGTVNSNQPQHF
TGTGCCAGTAGTCCCATCGGGACAGTAAATAGCAATCAGCCCCAGCATTTT
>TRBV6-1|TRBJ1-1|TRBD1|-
CASSEAGDRDKTFF
TGTGCCAGCAGTGAAGCCGGAGACAGGGATAAGACTTTCTTT
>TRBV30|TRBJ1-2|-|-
CASRVAKSGGYTF
TGTGCCTCACGGGTCGCTAAGTCGGGTGGCTACACCTTC
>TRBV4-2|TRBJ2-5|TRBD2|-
CASSPRSGGAEETQYF
TGTGCCAGCAGCCCTCGAAGCGGGGGGGCCGAAGAGACCCAGTACTTC
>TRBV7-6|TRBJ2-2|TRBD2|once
CASSPLWTRTGELFF
TGTGCCAGCAGCCCCCTTTGGACTAGAACCGGGGAGCTGTTTTTT
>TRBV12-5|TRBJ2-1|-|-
CASGLAGEGRTYNEQFF
TGTGCTAGTGGTTTGGCAGGTGAGGGCCGCACCTACAATGAGCAGTTCTTC
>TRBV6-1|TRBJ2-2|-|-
CASSIGGTGELFF
TGTGCCAGCAGTATAGGGGGCACCGGGGAGCTGTTTTTT